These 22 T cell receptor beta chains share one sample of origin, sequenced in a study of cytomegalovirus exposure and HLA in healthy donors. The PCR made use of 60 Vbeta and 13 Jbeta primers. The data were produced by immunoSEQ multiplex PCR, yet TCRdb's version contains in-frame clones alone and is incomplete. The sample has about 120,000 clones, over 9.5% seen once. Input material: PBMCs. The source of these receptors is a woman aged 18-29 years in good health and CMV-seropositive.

CDR3 nucleotide sequence: TGTGCCACCCCTGCGAGTGACAGGGTATTCTACGAGCAGTACTTC. Amino acids: CATPASDRVFYEQYF. This chain links TRBV7-9 with TRBJ2-7, with 7 bases lining up with TRBD1. This CDR3 region has 15 residues. The ends lost 10 bases at V and 3 bases at J; junction bases unmatched: 15. CDR1 and CDR2 (germline): SEHNR, FQNEAQ (reference sequence).

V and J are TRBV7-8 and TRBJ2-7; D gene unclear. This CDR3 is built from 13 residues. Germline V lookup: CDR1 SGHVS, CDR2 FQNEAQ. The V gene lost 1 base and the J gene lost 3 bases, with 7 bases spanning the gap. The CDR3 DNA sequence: TGTGCCAGCAGCTTAGGCAGGAACTACGAGCAGTACTTC. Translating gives CASSLGRNYEQYF. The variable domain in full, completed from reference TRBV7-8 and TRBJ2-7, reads GAGVSQSPRYKVAKRGQDVALRCDPISGHVSLFWYQQALGQGPEFLTYFQNEAQLDKSGLPSDRFFAERPEGSVSTLKIQRTQQEDSAVYLCASSLGRNYEQYFGPGTRLTVT.

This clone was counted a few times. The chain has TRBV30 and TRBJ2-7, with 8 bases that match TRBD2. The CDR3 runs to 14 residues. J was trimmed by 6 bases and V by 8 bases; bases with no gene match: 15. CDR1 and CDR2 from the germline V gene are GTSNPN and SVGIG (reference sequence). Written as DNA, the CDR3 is TGTGCCGGGGCCCGGGGGGGCGGTTTCGGCGAGCAGTACTTC. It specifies CAGARGGGFGEQYF.

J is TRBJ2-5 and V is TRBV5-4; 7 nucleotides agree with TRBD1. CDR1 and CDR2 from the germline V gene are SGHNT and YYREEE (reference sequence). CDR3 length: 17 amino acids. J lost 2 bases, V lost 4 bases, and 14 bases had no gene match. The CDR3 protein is CASSPLGQPKAQETQYF. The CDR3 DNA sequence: TGTGCCAGCAGCCCGCTGGGACAGCCGAAGGCACAAGAGACCCAGTACTTC.

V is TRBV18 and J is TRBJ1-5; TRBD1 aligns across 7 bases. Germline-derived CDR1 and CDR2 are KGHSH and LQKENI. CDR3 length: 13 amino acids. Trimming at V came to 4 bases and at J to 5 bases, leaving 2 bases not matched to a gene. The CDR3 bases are TGTGCCAGCTCACAAACAGGGGATCAGCCCCAGCATTTT. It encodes CASSQTGDQPQHF.

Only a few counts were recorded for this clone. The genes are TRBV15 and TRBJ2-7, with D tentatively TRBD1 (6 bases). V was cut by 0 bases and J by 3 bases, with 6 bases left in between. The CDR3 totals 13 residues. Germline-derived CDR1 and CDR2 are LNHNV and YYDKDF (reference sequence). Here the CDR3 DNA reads TGTGCCACCAGCAGAGACAGGGGCTACGAGCAGTACTTC. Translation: CATSRDRGYEQYF.

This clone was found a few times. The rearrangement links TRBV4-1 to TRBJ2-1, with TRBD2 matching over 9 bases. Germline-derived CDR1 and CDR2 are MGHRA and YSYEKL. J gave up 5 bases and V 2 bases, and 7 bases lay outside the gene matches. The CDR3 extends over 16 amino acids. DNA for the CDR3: TGCGCCAGCAGCCAATGGGAAGCGGGAGGTAACAATGAGCAGTTCTTC. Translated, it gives CASSQWEAGGNNEQFF.

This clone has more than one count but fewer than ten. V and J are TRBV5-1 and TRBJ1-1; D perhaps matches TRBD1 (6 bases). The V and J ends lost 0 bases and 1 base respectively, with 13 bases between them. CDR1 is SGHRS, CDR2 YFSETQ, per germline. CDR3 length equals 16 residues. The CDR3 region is CASSLVPLGANTEAFF. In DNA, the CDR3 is TGCGCCAGCAGCTTGGTACCTCTGGGGGCGAACACTGAAGCTTTCTTT.

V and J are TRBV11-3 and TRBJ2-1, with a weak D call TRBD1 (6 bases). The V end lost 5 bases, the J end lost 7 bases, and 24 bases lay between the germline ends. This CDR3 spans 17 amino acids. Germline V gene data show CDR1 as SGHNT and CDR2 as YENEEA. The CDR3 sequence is CASSLAVGTPRWNEQFF. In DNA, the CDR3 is TGTGCCAGCAGCCTAGCAGTTGGGACACCTAGGTGGAATGAGCAGTTCTTC.

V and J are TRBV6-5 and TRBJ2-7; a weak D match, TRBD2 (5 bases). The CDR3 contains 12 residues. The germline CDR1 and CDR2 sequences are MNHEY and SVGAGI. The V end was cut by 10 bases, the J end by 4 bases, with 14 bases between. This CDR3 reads CATGERPYEQYF. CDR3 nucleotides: TGTGCCACCGGGGAAAGGCCGTACGAGCAGTACTTC.

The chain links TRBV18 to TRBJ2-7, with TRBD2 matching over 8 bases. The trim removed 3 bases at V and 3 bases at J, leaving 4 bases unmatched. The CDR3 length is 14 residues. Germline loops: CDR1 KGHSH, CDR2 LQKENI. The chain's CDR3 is CASSPGTSRYEQYF. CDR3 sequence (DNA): TGTGCCAGCTCACCCGGGACTAGTCGCTACGAGCAGTACTTC. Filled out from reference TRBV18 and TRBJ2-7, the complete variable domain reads NAGVMQNPRHLVRRRGQEARLRCSPMKGHSHVYWYRQLPEEGLKFMVYLQKENIIDESGMPKERFSAEFPKEGPSILRIQQVVRGDSAAYFCASSPGTSRYEQYFGPGTRLTVT.

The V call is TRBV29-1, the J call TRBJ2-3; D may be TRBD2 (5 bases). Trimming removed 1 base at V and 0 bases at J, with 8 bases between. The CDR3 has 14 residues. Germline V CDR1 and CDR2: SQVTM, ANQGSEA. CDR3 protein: CSVEGAGSTDTQYF. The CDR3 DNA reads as TGCAGCGTTGAAGGGGCGGGCAGCACAGATACGCAGTATTTT.

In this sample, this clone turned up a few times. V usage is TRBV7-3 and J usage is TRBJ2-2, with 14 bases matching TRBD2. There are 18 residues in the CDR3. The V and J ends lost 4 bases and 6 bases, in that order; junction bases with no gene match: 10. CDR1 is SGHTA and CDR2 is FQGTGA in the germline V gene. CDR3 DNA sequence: TGTGCCAGCAGCTCTCTAATGACTAGCGGGAGGGCCCCCGGGGAGCTGTTTTTT. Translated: CASSSLMTSGRAPGELFF.

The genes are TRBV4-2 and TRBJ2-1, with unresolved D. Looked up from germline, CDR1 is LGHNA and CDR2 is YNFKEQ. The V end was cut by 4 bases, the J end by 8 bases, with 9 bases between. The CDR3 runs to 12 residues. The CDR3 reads CASSPLTDEQFF. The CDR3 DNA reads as TGTGCCAGCAGCCCACTCACAGATGAGCAGTTCTTC.

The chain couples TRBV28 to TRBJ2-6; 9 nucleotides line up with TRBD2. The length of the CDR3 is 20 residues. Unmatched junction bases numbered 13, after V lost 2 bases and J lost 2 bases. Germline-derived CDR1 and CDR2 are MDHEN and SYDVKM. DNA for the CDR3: TGTGCCAGCAGTTTACTCGCCAATAGCGGGAGTAATCCTGGGGCCAACGTCCTGACTTTC. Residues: CASSLLANSGSNPGANVLTF.

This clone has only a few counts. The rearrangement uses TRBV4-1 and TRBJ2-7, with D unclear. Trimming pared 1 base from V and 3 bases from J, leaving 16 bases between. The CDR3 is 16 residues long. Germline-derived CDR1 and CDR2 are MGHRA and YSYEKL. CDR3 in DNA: TGCGCCAGCAGCCAAGGTGTCCCGGAGCCGTACTACGAGCAGTACTTC. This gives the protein CASSQGVPEPYYEQYF.

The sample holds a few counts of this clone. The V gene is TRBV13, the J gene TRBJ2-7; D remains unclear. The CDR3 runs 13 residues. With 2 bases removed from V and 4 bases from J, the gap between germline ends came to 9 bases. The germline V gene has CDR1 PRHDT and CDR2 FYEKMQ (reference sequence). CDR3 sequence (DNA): TGTGCCAGCAGCTTATTCCAGGCGTACGAGCAGTACTTC. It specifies CASSLFQAYEQYF.

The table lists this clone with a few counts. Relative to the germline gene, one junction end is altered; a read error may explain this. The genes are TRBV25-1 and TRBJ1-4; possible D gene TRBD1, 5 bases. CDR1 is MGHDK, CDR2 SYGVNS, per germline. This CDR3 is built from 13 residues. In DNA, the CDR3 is TGTGCCAGCAGCGAGTCGGGATACCGGGGGTATGTTTTT. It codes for CASSESGYRGYVF.

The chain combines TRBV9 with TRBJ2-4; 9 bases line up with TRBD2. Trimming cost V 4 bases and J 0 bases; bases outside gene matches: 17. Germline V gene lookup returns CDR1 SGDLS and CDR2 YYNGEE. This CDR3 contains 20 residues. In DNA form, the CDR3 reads TGTGCCAGCAGCCCGGCATTGGGGCGGGAGGGTAGATTAGCCAAAAACATTCAGTACTTC. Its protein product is CASSPALGREGRLAKNIQYF.

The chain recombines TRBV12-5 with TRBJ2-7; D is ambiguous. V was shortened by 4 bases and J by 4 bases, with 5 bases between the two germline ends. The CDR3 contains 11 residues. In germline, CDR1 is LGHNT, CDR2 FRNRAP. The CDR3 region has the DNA TGTGCTAGTGGTTGGCCGTACGAGCAGTACTTC. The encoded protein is CASGWPYEQYF.

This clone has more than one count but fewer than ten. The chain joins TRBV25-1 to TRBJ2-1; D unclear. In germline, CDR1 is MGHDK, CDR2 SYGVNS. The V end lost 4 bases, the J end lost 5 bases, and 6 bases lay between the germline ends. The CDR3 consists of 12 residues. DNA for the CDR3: TGTGCCAGCAGTGCGATAGACAATGAGCAGTTCTTC. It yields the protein CASSAIDNEQFF. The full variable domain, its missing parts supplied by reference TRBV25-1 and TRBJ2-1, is EADIYQTPRYLVIGTGKKITLECSQTMGHDKMYWYQQDPGMELHLIHYSYGVNSTEKGDLSSESTVSRIRTEHFPLTLESARPSHTSQYLCASSAIDNEQFFGPGTRLTVL.

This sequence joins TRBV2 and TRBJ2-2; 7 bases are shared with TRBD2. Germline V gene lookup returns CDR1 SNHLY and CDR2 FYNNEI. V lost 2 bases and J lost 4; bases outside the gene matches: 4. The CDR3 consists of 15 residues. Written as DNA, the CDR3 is TGTGCCAGCAGTGAACTAGCGGCGACCACCGGGGAGCTGTTTTTT. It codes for CASSELAATTGELFF.